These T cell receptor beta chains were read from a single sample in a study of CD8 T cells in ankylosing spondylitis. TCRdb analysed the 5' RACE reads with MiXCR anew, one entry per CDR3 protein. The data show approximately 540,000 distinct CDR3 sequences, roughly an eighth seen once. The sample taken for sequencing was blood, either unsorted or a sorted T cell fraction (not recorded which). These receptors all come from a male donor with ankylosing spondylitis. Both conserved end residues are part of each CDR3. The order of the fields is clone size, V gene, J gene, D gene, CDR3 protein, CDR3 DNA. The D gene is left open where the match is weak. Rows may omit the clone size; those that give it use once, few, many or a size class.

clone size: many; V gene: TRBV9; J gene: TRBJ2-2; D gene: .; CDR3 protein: CASRRGGELFF; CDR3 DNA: TGTGCCAGCAGGCGAGGCGGGGAGCTGTTTTTT
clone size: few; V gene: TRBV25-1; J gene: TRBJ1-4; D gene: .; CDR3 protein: CASSRDVDEKLFF; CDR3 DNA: TGTGCCAGCAGTCGGGACGTCGATGAAAAACTGTTTTTT
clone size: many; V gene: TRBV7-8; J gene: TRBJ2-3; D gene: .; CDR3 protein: CASSHPIQGRSTDTQYF; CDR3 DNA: TGTGCCAGCAGCCACCCCATTCAAGGGAGAAGCACAGATACGCAGTATTTT
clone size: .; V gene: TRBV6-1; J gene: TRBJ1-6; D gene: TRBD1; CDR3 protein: CAVPGGEGSPLHF; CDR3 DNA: TGTGCCGTCCCAGGGGGCGAAGGTTCACCCCTCCACTTT
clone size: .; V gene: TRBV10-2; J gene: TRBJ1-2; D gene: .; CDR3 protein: CASTKGTTPGYTF; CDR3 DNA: TGCGCCAGCACAAAGGGGACGACGCCAGGCTACACCTTC
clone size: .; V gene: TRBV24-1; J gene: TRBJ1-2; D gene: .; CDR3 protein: CATSLRAGYGYTF; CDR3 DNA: TGCGCCACCAGTCTGAGGGCAGGGTATGGCTACACCTTC
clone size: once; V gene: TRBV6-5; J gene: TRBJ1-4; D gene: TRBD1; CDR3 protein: CASSYQGGVEKLFF; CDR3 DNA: TGTGCCAGCAGTTACCAGGGGGGCGTAGAAAAACTGTTTTTT
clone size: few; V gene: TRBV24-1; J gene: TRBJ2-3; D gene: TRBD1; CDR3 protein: CATSDAGQVLDTQYF; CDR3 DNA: TGTGCCACCAGTGATGCGGGACAGGTACTAGATACGCAGTATTTT
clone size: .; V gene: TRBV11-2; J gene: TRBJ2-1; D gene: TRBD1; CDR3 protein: CASSLDSGTGGIDEQFF; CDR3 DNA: TGTGCCAGCAGCTTAGATTCTGGGACAGGGGGCATCGATGAGCAGTTCTTC
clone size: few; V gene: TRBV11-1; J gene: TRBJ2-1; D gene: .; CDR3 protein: CASSLAQSIAGPANEQFF; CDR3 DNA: TGTGCCAGCAGCTTAGCCCAAAGCATTGCGGGTCCCGCCAATGAGCAGTTCTTC
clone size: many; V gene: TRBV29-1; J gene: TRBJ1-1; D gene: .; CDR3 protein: CSVEGNSRTEAFF; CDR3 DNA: TGCAGCGTTGAGGGCAACTCGAGGACTGAAGCTTTCTTT
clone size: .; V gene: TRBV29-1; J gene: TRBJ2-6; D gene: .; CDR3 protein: CSVDTGSGANVLTF; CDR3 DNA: TGCAGCGTGGACACGGGCTCTGGGGCCAACGTCCTGACTTTC
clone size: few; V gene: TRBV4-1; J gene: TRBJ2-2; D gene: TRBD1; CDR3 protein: CASSNRGHNTGELFF; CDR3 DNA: TGCGCCAGCAGCAACAGGGGGCATAACACCGGGGAGCTGTTTTTT
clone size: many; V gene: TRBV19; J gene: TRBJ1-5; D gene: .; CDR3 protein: CASNPGTSQPQHF; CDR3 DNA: TGTGCCAGTAATCCCGGGACAAGTCAGCCCCAGCATTTT
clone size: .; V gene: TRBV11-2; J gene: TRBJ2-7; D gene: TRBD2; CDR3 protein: CASSSRPTSVGYEQYF; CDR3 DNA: TGTGCCAGCAGCTCCCGACCGACTAGCGTGGGCTACGAGCAGTACTTC
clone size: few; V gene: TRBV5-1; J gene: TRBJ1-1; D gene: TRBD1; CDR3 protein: CASSPTGIPQEAFF; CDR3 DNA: TGCGCCAGCAGCCCGACAGGGATCCCCCAAGAAGCTTTCTTT
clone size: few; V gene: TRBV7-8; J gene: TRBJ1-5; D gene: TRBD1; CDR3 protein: CASSVEVGDRTNQPQHF; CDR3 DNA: TGTGCCAGCAGCGTCGAGGTTGGGGACAGGACCAATCAGCCCCAGCATTTT
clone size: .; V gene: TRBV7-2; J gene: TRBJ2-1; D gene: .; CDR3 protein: CASSLVLRVNEQFF; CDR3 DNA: TGTGCCAGCAGCTTAGTTCTGCGGGTCAATGAGCAGTTCTTC
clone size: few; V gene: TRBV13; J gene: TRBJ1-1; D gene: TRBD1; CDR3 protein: CASSRKGQGVLVTEAFF; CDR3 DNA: TGTGCCAGCAGCCGAAAGGGACAGGGTGTTCTGGTCACTGAAGCTTTCTTT
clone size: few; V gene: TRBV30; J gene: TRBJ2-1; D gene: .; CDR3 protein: CAWSTGGNEQFF; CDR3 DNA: TGTGCCTGGAGTACAGGTGGCAATGAGCAGTTCTTC
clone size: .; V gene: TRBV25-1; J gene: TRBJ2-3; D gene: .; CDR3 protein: CASSDGGWSDTQYF; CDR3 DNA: TGTGCCAGCAGCGATGGGGGGTGGTCAGATACGCAGTATTTT
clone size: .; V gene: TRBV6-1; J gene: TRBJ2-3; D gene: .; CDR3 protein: CASSEVPGVSTDTQYF; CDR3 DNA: TGTGCCAGCAGTGAAGTCCCCGGGGTTAGCACAGATACGCAGTATTTT
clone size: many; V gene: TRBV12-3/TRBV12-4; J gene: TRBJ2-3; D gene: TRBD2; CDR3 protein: CASSYSGRNSDTQYF; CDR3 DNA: TGTGCCAGCAGTTATAGCGGGAGAAATTCAGATACGCAGTATTTT
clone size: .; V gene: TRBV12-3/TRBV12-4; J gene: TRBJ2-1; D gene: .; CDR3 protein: CASSLSEGVYNEQFF; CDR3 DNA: TGTGCCAGCAGTTTATCCGAGGGAGTCTACAATGAGCAGTTCTTC
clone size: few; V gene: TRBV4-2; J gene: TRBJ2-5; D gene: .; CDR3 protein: CASSQEGRILQETQYF; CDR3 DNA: TGTGCCAGCAGCCAAGAAGGGCGGATCCTTCAAGAGACCCAGTACTTC
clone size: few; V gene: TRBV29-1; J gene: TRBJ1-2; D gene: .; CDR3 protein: CSVEADGLNYGYTF; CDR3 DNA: TGCAGCGTTGAAGCGGACGGCCTTAACTATGGCTACACCTTC
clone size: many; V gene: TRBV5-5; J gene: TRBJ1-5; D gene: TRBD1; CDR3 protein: CASSIRDRGSQPQHF; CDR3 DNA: TGTGCCAGCAGCATCCGGGACAGGGGTAGTCAGCCCCAGCATTTT
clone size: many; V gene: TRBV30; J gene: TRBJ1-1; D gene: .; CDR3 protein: CAWSRDMNTEAFF; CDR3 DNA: TGTGCCTGGAGTCGAGACATGAACACTGAAGCTTTCTTT
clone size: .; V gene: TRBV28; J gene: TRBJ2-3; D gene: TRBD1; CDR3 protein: CASSPSPGTGSTDTQYF; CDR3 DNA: TGTGCCAGCAGTCCCTCACCTGGGACAGGCTCAACAGATACGCAGTATTTT
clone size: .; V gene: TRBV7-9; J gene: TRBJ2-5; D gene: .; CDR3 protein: CASSFAVSQETQYF; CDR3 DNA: TGTGCCAGCAGCTTTGCGGTTTCACAAGAGACCCAGTACTTC
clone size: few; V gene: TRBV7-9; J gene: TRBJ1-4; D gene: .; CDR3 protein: CASSFPGAGEKLFF; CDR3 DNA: TGTGCCAGCAGCTTTCCGGGGGCCGGTGAAAAACTGTTTTTT
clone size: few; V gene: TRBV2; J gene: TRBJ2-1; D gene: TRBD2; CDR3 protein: CASWEGVNEQFF; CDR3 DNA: TGTGCCAGCTGGGAGGGAGTAAATGAGCAGTTCTTC
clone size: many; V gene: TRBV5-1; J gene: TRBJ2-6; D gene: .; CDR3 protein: CASSEQGSGANVLTF; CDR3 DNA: TGCGCCAGCAGCGAACAGGGATCTGGGGCCAACGTCCTGACTTTC
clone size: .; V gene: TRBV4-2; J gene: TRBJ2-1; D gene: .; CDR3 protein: CASSQRLGLSNEQLF; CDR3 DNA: TGTGCCAGCAGCCAAAGACTAGGACTAAGCAATGAGCAGTTATTC
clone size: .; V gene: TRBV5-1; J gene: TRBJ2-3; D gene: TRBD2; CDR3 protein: CASVSGSGTDTQYF; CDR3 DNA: TGCGCCAGCGTAAGCGGGAGTGGGACAGATACGCAGTATTTT
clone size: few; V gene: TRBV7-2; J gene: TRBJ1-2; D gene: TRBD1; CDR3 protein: CASSSGQNAGYTF; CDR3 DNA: TGTGCCAGCAGCTCGGGACAGAACGCCGGATACACCTTC
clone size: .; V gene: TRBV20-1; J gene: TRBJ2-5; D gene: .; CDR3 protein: CSASSARPYTRGSF; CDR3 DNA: TGCAGTGCTAGCTCCGCTCGCCCCTACACCAGGGGCTCCTTC
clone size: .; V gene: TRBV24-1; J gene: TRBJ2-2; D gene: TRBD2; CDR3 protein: CATTSGRAGGELFF; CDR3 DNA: TGTGCCACCACTAGCGGGAGGGCCGGCGGGGAGCTGTTTTTT
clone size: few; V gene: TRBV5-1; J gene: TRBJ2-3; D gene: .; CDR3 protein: CASSLETSFGDTQYF; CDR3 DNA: TGCGCCAGCAGCTTGGAGACTTCATTTGGCGATACGCAGTATTTT
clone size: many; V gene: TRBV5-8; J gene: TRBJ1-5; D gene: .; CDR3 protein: CASSYGVYSNQPQHF; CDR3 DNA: TGTGCCAGCAGCTACGGGGTTTATAGCAATCAGCCCCAGCATTTT
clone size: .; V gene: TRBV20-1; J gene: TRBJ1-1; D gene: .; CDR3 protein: CSVMGMNTEAFF; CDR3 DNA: TGCAGTGTGATGGGGATGAACACTGAAGCTTTCTTT
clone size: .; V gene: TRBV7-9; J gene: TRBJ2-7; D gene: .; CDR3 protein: CASSPAAPEQYF; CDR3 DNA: TGTGCCAGCAGCCCTGCCGCCCCCGAGCAGTACTTC
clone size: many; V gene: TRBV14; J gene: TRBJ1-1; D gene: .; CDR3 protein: CASSQDGRWKAEAFF; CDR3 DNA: TGTGCCAGCAGCCAAGATGGTCGATGGAAAGCTGAAGCTTTCTTT
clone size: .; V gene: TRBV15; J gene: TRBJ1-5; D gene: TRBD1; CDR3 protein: CATSRTGDGNQPQHF; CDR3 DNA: TGTGCCACCAGCAGGACAGGGGATGGCAATCAGCCCCAGCATTTT
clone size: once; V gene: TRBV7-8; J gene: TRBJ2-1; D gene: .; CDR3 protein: CASSEDVGNYNEQFF; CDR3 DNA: TGTGCCAGCAGCGAAGACGTCGGGAACTACAATGAGCAGTTCTTC
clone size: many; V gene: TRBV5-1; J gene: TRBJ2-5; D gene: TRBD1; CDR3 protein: CASSSEGQAQETQYF; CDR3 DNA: TGCGCCAGCAGCTCGGAGGGACAGGCCCAAGAGACCCAGTACTTC